This T cell receptor (beta chain) was profiled in a study of shared clonotypes between healthy human individuals. General study results and limits: A few donors had 5% to 6% of their naive CD4 clonotypes in common.

The naive CD8 fraction comprised CD45RO-negative cells positively selected for CCR7 and excluded terminally differentiated effector memory CD45RA+ cells. Germline V CDR1 and CDR2: SGHTA, FQGTGA. The trim removed 5 bases at V and 8 bases at J, leaving 5 bases unmatched. This CDR3 contains 12 residues. TCRdb's copy holds only in-frame clones and misses some; the assay was immunoSEQ multiplex PCR. The repertoire holds millions of clones, with more than 85% as singletons. This clone was seen just once. Its cognate antigen is unknown. This clonotype was obtained from a man aged 18 to 29 in good health. Some clones in this sample may be carry-over from other donors' samples. This rearrangement joins TRBV7-3 to TRBJ1-2, with 7 bases lining up with TRBD1. Sequences were obtained from naive CD8+ T cells from PBMCs. The CDR3 DNA is TGTGCCAGCAGCCATACAGGGGACGGCTACACCTTC. Its translation is CASSHTGDGYTF.